Described below is a single T cell receptor beta chain sequence and its context. The V and J ends lost 7 bases and 0 bases respectively, with 15 bases between them. Germline V gene lookup returns CDR1 LNHDA and CDR2 SQIVND (reference sequence). The CDR3 is 15 residues long. This specimen comes from a study of blood T cell repertoires in COVID-19. Overall study: PBMCs, B-cell-depleted T cells, or T cells provided the cDNA or gDNA that made up the material.

The method was immunoSEQ multiplex PCR; TCRdb's version includes in-frame clones alone and lacks a portion of them. The data contain 180,000 or so clones, more than 75% of them seen just once; the ten biggest clones take up about an eighth. Participants classified as exposed had met a COVID-19 case within 2 weeks before study entry. This chain joins TRBV19 and TRBJ1-1; maybe TRBD1 (5 bases). This TCR came from a man between 60 and 70 years old who had been exposed to COVID-19. Sequenced input: PBMCs or T cells enriched from blood (not recorded which). CDR3: CASTNTGAMNTEAFF. For the CDR3, the DNA is TGTGCCAGTACCAACACAGGAGCAATGAACACTGAAGCTTTCTTT.